The entry below gives a single T cell receptor (beta chain) sequence along with its context. Its matching antigen is unknown. TCRdb ran MiXCR on the 5' RACE reads and lists one entry per CDR3 protein. The sample has 350,000 or so distinct CDR3 sequences, 8% seen once. The CDR3 has 16 residues. Trimming at V came to 6 bases and at J to 2 bases, leaving 15 bases not matched to a gene. From germline, CDR1 is DFQATT and CDR2 SNEGSKA (reference sequence). This sample was included in a study of CD8 T cells in ankylosing spondylitis. Study-level findings and limits: The study identified a TCR beta motif of eight highly homologous variants that appeared characteristic of ankylosing spondylitis blood.

The sequencing sample was made of blood, either unsorted or a sorted T cell fraction (not recorded which). V is TRBV20-1 and J is TRBJ2-7; 8 bases are shared with TRBD1. The TCR originated in a male donor with ankylosing spondylitis. CDR3 DNA: TGCAGTGCCCAACGTTCTATGCAGGGGGCCCCCTACGAGCAGTACTTC. This codes for CSAQRSMQGAPYEQYF.